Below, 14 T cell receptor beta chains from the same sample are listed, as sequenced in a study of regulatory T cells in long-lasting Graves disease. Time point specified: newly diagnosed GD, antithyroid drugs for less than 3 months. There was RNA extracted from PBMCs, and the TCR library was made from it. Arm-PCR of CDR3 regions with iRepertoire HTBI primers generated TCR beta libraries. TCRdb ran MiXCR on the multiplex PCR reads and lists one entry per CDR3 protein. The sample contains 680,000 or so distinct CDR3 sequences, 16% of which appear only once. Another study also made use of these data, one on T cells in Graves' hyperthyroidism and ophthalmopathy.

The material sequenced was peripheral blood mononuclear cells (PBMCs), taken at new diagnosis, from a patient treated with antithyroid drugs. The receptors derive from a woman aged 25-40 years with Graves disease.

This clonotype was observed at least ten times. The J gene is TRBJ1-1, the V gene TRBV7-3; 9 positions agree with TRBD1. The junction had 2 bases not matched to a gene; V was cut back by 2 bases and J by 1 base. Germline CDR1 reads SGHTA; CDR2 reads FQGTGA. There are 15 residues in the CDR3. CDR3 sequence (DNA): TGTGCCAGCAGCTTACAGACAGGGGGGAACACTGAAGCTTTCTTT. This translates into CASSLQTGGNTEAFF.

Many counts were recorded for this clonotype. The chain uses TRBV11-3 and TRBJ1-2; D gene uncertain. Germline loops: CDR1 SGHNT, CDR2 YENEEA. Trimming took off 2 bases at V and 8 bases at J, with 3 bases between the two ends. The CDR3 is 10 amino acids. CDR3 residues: CASSLSGYTF. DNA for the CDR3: TGTGCCAGCAGCTTATCCGGCTACACCTTC.

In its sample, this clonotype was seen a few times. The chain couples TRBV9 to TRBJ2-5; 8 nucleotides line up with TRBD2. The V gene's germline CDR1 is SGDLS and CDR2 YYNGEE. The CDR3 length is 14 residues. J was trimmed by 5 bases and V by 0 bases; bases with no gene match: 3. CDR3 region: CASSVDGGGETQYF. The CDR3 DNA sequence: TGTGCCAGCAGCGTAGACGGGGGGGGTGAGACCCAGTACTTC. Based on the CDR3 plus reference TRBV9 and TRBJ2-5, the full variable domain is DSGVTQTPKHLITATGQRVTLRCSPRSGDLSVYWYQQSLDQGLQFLIQYYNGEERAKGNILERFSAQQFPDLHSELNLSSLELGDSALYFCASSVDGGGETQYFGPGTRLLVL.

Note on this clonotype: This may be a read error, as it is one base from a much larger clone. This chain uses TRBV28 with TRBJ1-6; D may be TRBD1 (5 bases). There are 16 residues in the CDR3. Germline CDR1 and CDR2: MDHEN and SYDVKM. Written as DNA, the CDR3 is TGTGCCAGCAGTTTTTCAGGGAGCTCCTATAATTCACCCCCCCACTTT. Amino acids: CASSFSGSSYNSPPHF.

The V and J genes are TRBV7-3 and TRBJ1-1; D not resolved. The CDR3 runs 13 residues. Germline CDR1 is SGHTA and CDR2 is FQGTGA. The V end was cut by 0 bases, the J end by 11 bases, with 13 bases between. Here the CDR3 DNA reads TGTGCCAGCAGCTTAACGTCTTTGTCTGGGGCTTTCTTT. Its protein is CASSLTSLSGAFF. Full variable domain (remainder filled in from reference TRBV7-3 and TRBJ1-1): GAGVSQTPSNKVTEKGKYVELRCDPISGHTALYWYRQSLGQGPEFLIYFQGTGAADDSGLPNDRFFAVRPEGSVSTLKIQRTERGDSAVYLCASSLTSLSGAFFGQGTRLTVV.

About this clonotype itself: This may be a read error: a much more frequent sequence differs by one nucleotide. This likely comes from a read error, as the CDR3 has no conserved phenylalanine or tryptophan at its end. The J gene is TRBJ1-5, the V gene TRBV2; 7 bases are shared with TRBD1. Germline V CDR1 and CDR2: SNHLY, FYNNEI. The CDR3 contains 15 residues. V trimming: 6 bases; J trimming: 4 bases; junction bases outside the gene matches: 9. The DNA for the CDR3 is TGTGCCAGCAGGGATACAGGGGTCCGGAATCAGCCCCAGCATTCT. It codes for CASRDTGVRNQPQHS.

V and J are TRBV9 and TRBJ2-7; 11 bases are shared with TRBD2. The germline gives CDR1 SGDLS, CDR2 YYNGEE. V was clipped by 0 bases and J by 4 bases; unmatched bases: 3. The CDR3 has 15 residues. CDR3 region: CASSVASGRMYEQYF. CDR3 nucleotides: TGTGCCAGCAGCGTAGCTAGCGGGAGGATGTACGAGCAGTACTTC.

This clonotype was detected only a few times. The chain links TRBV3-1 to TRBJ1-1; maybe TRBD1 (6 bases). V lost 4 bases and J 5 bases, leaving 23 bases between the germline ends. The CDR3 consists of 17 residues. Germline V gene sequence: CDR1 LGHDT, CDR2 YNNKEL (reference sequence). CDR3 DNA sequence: TGTGCCAGCAGCCCCGTACCCGGGGGCGCGGGGAGGACTGAAGCTTTCTTT. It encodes CASSPVPGGAGRTEAFF.

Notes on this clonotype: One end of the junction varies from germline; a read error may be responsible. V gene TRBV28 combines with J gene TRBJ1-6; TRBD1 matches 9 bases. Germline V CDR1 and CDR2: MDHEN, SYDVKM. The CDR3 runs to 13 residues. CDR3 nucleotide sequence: TGTGCCAGCAGCGGGACAGGGCCTTTCCCCCCCCGCTTT. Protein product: CASSGTGPFPPRF.

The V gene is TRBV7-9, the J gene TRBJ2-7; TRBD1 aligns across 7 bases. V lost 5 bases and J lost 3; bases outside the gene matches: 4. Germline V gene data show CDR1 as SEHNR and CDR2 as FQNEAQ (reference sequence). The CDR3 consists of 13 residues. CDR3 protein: CASSPWDSYEQYF. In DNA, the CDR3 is TGTGCCAGCAGCCCGTGGGACAGCTACGAGCAGTACTTC.

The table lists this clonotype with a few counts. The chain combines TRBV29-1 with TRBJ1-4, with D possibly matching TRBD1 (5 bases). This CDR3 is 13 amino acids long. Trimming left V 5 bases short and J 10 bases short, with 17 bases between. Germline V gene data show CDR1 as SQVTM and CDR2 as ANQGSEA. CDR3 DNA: TGCAGCGTTTTTCTGACAGACGGCGGAAAACTGTTTTTT. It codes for CSVFLTDGGKLFF.

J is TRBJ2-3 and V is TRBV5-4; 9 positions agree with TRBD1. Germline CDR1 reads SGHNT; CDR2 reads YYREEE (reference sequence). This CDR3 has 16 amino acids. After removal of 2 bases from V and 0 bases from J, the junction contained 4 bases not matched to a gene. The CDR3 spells CASSFTGTGSTDTQYF. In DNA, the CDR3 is TGTGCCAGCAGCTTTACCGGGACAGGGAGCACAGATACGCAGTATTTT.

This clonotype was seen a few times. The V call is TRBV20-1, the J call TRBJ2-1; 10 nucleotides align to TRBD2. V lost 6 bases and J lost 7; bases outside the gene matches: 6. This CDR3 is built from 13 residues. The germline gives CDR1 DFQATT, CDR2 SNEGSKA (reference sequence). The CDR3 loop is CSARASGRNEQFF. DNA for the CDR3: TGCAGTGCCAGGGCTAGCGGGAGAAATGAGCAGTTCTTC.

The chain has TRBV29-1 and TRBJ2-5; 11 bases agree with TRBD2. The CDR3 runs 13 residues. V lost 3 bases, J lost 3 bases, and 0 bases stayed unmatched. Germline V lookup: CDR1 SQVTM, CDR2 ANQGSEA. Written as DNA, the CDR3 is TGCAGCGTTGAGACTAGCGGGAAAGAGACCCAGTACTTC. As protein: CSVETSGKETQYF.